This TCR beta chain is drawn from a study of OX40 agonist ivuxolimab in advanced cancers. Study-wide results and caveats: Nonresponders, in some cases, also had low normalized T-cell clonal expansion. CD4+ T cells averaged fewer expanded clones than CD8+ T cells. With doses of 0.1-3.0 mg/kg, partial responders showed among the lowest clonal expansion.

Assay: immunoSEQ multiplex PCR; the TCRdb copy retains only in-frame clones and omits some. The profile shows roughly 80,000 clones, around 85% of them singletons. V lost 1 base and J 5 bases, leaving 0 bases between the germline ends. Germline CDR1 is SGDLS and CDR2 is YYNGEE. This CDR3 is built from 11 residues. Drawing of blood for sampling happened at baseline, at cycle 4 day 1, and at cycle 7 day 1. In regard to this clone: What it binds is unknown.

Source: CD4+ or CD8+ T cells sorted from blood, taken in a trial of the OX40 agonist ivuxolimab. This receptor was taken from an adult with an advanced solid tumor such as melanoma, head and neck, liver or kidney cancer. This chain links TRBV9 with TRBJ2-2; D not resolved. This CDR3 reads CASSVTGELFF. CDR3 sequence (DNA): TGTGCCAGCAGCGTAACCGGGGAGCTGTTTTTT.